This TCR beta chain comes out of a study of T cells in Graves' hyperthyroidism and ophthalmopathy (dated by TCRdb to between 2017 and 2020). About the full investigation: Peripheral blood was collected at initial diagnosis, before any treatment. To identify TCR V-J signatures that set the groups apart, the researchers used a discovery cohort of 100 or so patients, made up of roughly 45 with Graves' ophthalmopathy and 57 with stable Graves' hyperthyroidism. Prospective prediction of ophthalmopathy was tested in an independent validation cohort of 18 to 20 hyperthyroidism patients and some 17 patients who later progressed to ophthalmopathy. For training and testing, the 100 or so patients in the discovery cohort were randomly divided in a 7:3 ratio. In addition, the study compared T-cell repertoires in thyroid tissue and in blood from about six Graves' hyperthyroidism patients. After sampling, hyperthyroidism patients received methimazole starting at 30 mg daily, and ophthalmopathy patients received high-dose intravenous methylprednisolone. The paper reports TCR Vbeta CDR3 sequencing of over 130 peripheral blood samples: approximately 43 ophthalmopathy, about 75 hyperthyroidism and approximately 17 progressor patients.

TCR beta CDR3 regions were amplified from RNA transcripts. A first-round RT-PCR of the TCR CDR3 used the HTBI primer set with the Qiagen OneStep RT-PCR kit. Libraries were constructed in a second round of multiplex PCR, after which size selection and purification were performed. Sequencing of the libraries was done on an Illumina HiSeq2000 using paired-end 100 bp reads. The study's own analysis went as follows. SOAPnuke was used to process the raw data, with reads discarded if the reads contained adapters or uncalled bases, had a mean Phred below 15, or lacked an exact constant-primer or identifier match. High-quality paired reads were merged with COPE v1.2.5, and unique nucleotide sequences were defined as clonotypes. Clonotypes were aligned to IMGT TRBV, TRBD and TRBJ reference segments using MiTCR v1.1. The analysis included only V-J combinations with a frequency above 0.0001, which together covered over 98% of the repertoires. A TCS score was defined as the ratio between F50 (clonal expansion) and ExV (chaos), using BLOSUM62-based TCRdist between CDR3 peptides within each V-J. Welch's t-statistics and random forest reduced some 510 V-J features to 10 to 15, which were used in a naive Bayes classifier (R e1071). TCRdb reprocessed the public reads (quality trimming at Q25 with fastp, clone calling with MiXCR) and kept in-frame beta chains. Each CDR3 protein gets just one entry, which takes the most common genes and DNA from the rows behind it. These V and J calls rely on TCRdb rather than the paper's analysis. Within this sample are fewer than 450,000 distinct CDR3 sequences, with over 11% of them counted one time only. 25% to 30% of the sample is taken by the ten largest.

A distance of 13 bases separates the germline ends of V and J, which lose 6 bases and 8 bases respectively. The CDR3, cysteine through phenylalanine, is 12 amino acids long. CDR3 DNA only is kept here, 36 bases in frame from base 1. CDR1 and CDR2, looked up from the germline V gene (reference sequence), are LNHDA and SQIVND. The table lists this clonotype with a few counts. The target of this receptor is not known. No quality values exist for individual bases; no much larger clone is one base distant. Study-wide findings and limitations: Most expanded thyroid clonotypes (frequency above 0.001) were also detected in blood, a finding suggesting that blood repertoires may reflect thyroid immune responses. In cross-validation, a model built on a 13 V-J signature told ophthalmopathy apart from stable hyperthyroidism with 85% to 90% sensitivity and about 81% specificity, and in testing the same model reached 80%/75%. Sample size was not statistically predetermined, and blinding of investigators to group allocation was not performed. During validation, the model predicted progression to ophthalmopathy a median of roughly 7.1 months ahead of onset, with more than 55% sensitivity and 72.22% specificity.

Ophthalmopathy patients had moderately to severely active disease, with a Clinical Activity Score of 3 or more, a NOSPECS grade of 4 or more, and a disease duration of less than 3 months. The study excluded patients with uncontrolled infections, other autoimmune diseases, pregnancy or lactation. Clinical symptoms, serum thyroxine and TRAb, thyroid ultrasound, and orbital computed tomography formed the basis for the diagnoses. PBMCs were separated from under 12 ml of fresh peripheral blood using Ficoll-Paque density gradient centrifugation. Total RNA was extracted using Trizol reagent, and RNA quality was assessed on an Agilent 2100 Bioanalyzer.

Input material: blood. The receptor's source is a man between 45 and 60 years old with Graves' ophthalmopathy. The sequence is built from TRBV19 and TRBJ1-1; the D segment cannot be called with confidence. The DNA sequence is as follows: TGTGCCAGTAGCCCCCGGACCGAAGAAGCTTTCTTT. This sequence encodes CASSPRTEEAFF.